This is a list of T cell receptor beta chains from one sample in a study of blood T cell repertoires in COVID-19. Produced via immunoSEQ multiplex PCR; TCRdb's table is partial and in-frame only. The table includes about 220,000 clones, approximately 82% detected once. Sequencing was performed on peripheral blood. Every receptor here comes from a woman aged 45-60 years with acute or convalescent COVID-19. The CDR3 runs from the conserved cysteine through the conserved F or W. D genes are given only for firm matches. Not every row has a clone size; where given, it reads once, few, many or a size class.

V: TRBV5-8
size: .
J: TRBJ2-1
D: .
CDR3: CASRSPSDIFSYNEQFF
DNA: TGTGCCAGCAGGTCCCCCTCGGACATTTTCTCCTACAATGAGCAGTTCTTC

V: TRBV19
size: .
J: TRBJ1-2
D: TRBD1
CDR3: CASSTRRGRYGNYGYTF
DNA: TGTGCCAGTAGTACCCGTAGGGGGCGCTACGGTAACTATGGCTACACCTTC

V: TRBV7-9
size: many
J: TRBJ2-7
D: .
CDR3: CASRSTTYEQYF
DNA: TGTGCCAGCCGAAGCACGACCTACGAGCAGTACTTC

V: TRBV5-6
size: .
J: TRBJ2-7
D: TRBD2
CDR3: CASSSKREKLYEQYF
DNA: TGTGCCAGCAGCTCAAAGCGGGAGAAGCTCTACGAGCAGTACTTC

V: TRBV18
size: .
J: TRBJ2-2
D: TRBD2
CDR3: CASSPRLAVTGELFF
DNA: TGTGCCAGCTCACCACGACTAGCGGTAACCGGGGAGCTGTTTTTT

V: TRBV19
size: once
J: TRBJ1-5
D: .
CDR3: CASTVLRNSNQPQHF
DNA: TGTGCCAGTACTGTGCTCAGGAATAGCAATCAGCCCCAGCATTTT

V: TRBV3-1/TRBV3-2
size: .
J: TRBJ1-4
D: .
CDR3: CASSQGPEKLFF
DNA: TGTGCCAGCAGCCAAGGGCCCGAAAAACTGTTTTTT

V: TRBV9
size: .
J: TRBJ1-4
D: TRBD1
CDR3: CASTPPRWQGVDPTANEKLFF
DNA: TGTGCCAGTACCCCCCCAAGGTGGCAGGGGGTAGACCCCACAGCTAATGAAAAACTGTTTTTT

V: TRBV5-1
size: .
J: TRBJ2-2
D: TRBD2
CDR3: CASSSLASTGELFF
DNA: TGCGCCAGCAGCTCACTAGCGAGCACCGGGGAGCTGTTTTTT

V: TRBV7-9
size: .
J: TRBJ1-4
D: TRBD1
CDR3: CASSPQGTVINEKLFF
DNA: TGTGCCAGCAGCCCCCAGGGGACAGTGATAAATGAAAAACTGTTTTTT

V: TRBV18
size: .
J: TRBJ2-2
D: .
CDR3: CASSPLGRAANTGELFF
DNA: TGTGCCAGCTCACCACTCGGCAGGGCCGCGAACACCGGGGAGCTGTTTTTT

V: TRBV9
size: .
J: TRBJ2-5
D: .
CDR3: CASSVDQGNQETQYF
DNA: TGTGCCAGCAGCGTAGACCAGGGGAACCAAGAGACCCAGTACTTC

V: TRBV2
size: .
J: TRBJ2-3
D: .
CDR3: CASSGGSHTDTQYF
DNA: TGTGCCAGCAGTGGGGGCAGTCACACAGATACGCAGTATTTT

V: TRBV6-5
size: .
J: TRBJ2-7
D: .
CDR3: CASSPMRGSEQYF
DNA: TGTGCCAGCAGTCCAATGAGGGGGAGCGAGCAGTACTTC

V: TRBV6-5
size: .
J: TRBJ2-1
D: TRBD2
CDR3: CASSYAGAGNEQFF
DNA: TGTGCCAGCAGTTACGCGGGAGCGGGAAATGAGCAGTTCTTC

V: TRBV12-3/TRBV12-4
size: .
J: TRBJ1-2
D: .
CDR3: CASSRDTYYGYTF
DNA: TGTGCCAGCAGCCGGGACACTTACTATGGCTACACCTTC

V: TRBV21-1
size: once
J: TRBJ2-7
D: .
CDR3: CASSKVGTGKPYEQYF
DNA: TGTGCCAGCAGCAAAGTGGGGACAGGCAAACCCTACGAGCAGTACTTC

V: TRBV7-2
size: .
J: TRBJ1-3
D: .
CDR3: CASSLGGPGNTIYF
DNA: TGTGCCAGCAGTCTAGGGGGTCCTGGAAACACCATATATTTT

V: TRBV19
size: .
J: TRBJ2-6
D: .
CDR3: CASSPTPIEAGANVLTF
DNA: TGTGCCAGTAGTCCCACCCCTATAGAGGCTGGGGCCAACGTCCTGACTTTC

V: TRBV4-2
size: .
J: TRBJ2-4
D: TRBD2
CDR3: CASSTRGSGEDIQYF
DNA: TGTGCCAGCAGCACCCGGGGTAGCGGGGAGGACATTCAGTACTTC

V: TRBV28
size: .
J: TRBJ2-7
D: TRBD2
CDR3: CASSSGGLSPYEQYF
DNA: TGTGCCAGCAGTTCGGGAGGGCTATCCCCCTACGAGCAGTACTTC

V: TRBV10-1
size: .
J: TRBJ1-1
D: .
CDR3: CATSRQENTEAFF
DNA: TGCGCCACCTCAAGACAGGAGAACACTGAAGCTTTCTTT

V: TRBV30
size: .
J: TRBJ1-5
D: .
CDR3: CAWSVAGVQPQHF
DNA: TGTGCCTGGAGTGTAGCCGGGGTTCAGCCCCAGCATTTT

V: TRBV5-1
size: .
J: TRBJ2-2
D: .
CDR3: CASSLKDSGNTGELFF
DNA: TGCGCCAGCAGCTTGAAGGACAGTGGAAACACCGGGGAGCTGTTTTTT

V: TRBV3-1/TRBV3-2
size: .
J: TRBJ2-3
D: .
CDR3: CASSQGPQDTQYF
DNA: TGTGCCAGCAGCCAAGGGCCTCAGGATACGCAGTATTTT

V: TRBV5-8
size: .
J: TRBJ2-7
D: .
CDR3: CASSLDRYYEQYF
DNA: TGTGCCAGCAGCTTGGACAGGTACTACGAGCAGTACTTC

V: TRBV28
size: .
J: TRBJ2-1
D: TRBD2
CDR3: CASSFTSGRIGEQFF
DNA: TGTGCCAGCAGTTTTACTAGCGGGAGGATCGGTGAGCAGTTCTTC

V: TRBV6-5
size: .
J: TRBJ1-1
D: .
CDR3: CASSLTGSSTEAFF
DNA: TGTGCCAGCAGTCTTACAGGGAGTAGCACTGAAGCTTTCTTT

V: TRBV21-1
size: .
J: TRBJ1-5
D: .
CDR3: CASSTGTRDAGNQPQHF
DNA: TGTGCCAGCAGCACCGGGACTCGGGACGCTGGCAATCAGCCCCAGCATTTT

V: TRBV11-2
size: .
J: TRBJ1-2
D: .
CDR3: CASSSGGAGVGYTF
DNA: TGTGCCAGCAGCTCCGGTGGTGCAGGGGTCGGCTACACCTTC

V: TRBV28
size: .
J: TRBJ2-7
D: TRBD1
CDR3: CASRGGQGFPKYEQYF
DNA: TGTGCCAGCAGGGGAGGACAGGGGTTCCCAAAGTACGAGCAGTACTTC

V: TRBV29-1
size: .
J: TRBJ1-3
D: .
CDR3: CSVEEPTPPLRNTIYF
DNA: TGCAGCGTTGAAGAACCGACCCCTCCTCTGAGGAACACCATATATTTT

V: TRBV5-1
size: once
J: TRBJ1-4
D: .
CDR3: CASSLAGGTGSNEKLFF
DNA: TGCGCCAGCAGCTTGGCCGGCGGTACAGGTTCGAATGAAAAACTGTTTTTT

V: TRBV4-2
size: .
J: TRBJ2-4
D: .
CDR3: CASSRDSGAAKNIQYF
DNA: TGTGCCAGCAGCCGGGACTCCGGGGCAGCCAAAAACATTCAGTACTTC

V: TRBV24-1
size: .
J: TRBJ1-2
D: TRBD1
CDR3: CATSAPGPETGVYGYTF
DNA: TGTGCCACCAGTGCCCCCGGGCCCGAGACAGGGGTCTATGGCTACACCTTC

V: TRBV5-6
size: .
J: TRBJ2-1
D: TRBD2
CDR3: CASSLIASGRGREQFF
DNA: TGTGCCAGCAGCTTGATCGCTAGCGGGAGGGGACGGGAGCAGTTCTTC

V: TRBV28
size: .
J: TRBJ1-5
D: .
CDR3: CASSLGQGGQPQHF
DNA: TGTGCCAGCAGCTTAGGGCAGGGAGGTCAGCCCCAGCATTTT

V: TRBV20-1
size: few
J: TRBJ2-5
D: .
CDR3: CSASQARKQETQYF
DNA: TGCAGTGCTAGTCAAGCGCGAAAACAAGAGACCCAGTACTTC

V: TRBV5-1
size: .
J: TRBJ1-2
D: TRBD1
CDR3: CASSQTPGQVYGYTF
DNA: TGCGCCAGCAGCCAAACCCCAGGACAGGTCTATGGCTACACCTTC

V: TRBV11-1
size: .
J: TRBJ2-5
D: TRBD2
CDR3: CASSPGLAGAGETQYF
DNA: TGTGCCAGCAGCCCGGGACTAGCGGGAGCGGGGGAGACCCAGTACTTC

V: TRBV5-5
size: .
J: TRBJ1-5
D: .
CDR3: CASSLQGGNQPQHF
DNA: TGTGCCAGCAGTTTACAGGGAGGGAATCAGCCCCAGCATTTT